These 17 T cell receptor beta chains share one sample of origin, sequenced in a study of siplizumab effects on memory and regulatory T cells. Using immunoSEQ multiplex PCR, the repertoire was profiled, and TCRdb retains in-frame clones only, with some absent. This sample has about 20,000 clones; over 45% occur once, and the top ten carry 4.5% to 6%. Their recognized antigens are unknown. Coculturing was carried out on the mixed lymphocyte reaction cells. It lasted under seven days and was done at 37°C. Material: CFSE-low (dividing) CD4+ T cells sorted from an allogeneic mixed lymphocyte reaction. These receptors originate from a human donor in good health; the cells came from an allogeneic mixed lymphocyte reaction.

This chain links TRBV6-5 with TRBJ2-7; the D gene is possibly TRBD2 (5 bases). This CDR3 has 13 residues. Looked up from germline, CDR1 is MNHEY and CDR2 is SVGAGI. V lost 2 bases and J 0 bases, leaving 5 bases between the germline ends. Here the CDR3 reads CASSYTSSYEQYF. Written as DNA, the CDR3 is TGTGCCAGCAGTTACACTAGCTCCTACGAGCAGTACTTC.

CDR3 DNA sequence: TGTGCCAGCAGCTCCACCGGCCTAGACAATGAGCAGTTCTTC. This encodes CASSSTGLDNEQFF. The V gene is TRBV7-3, the J gene TRBJ2-1; D gene unclear. There are 14 residues in the CDR3. The germline V gene has CDR1 SGHTA and CDR2 FQGTGA. V gave up 4 bases and J gave up 5 bases, with 12 bases separating them.

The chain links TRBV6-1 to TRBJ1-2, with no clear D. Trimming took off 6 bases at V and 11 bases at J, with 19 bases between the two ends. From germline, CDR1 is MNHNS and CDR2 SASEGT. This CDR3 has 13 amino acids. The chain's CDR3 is CASSAGPLESYTF. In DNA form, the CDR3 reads TGTGCCAGCAGCGCGGGTCCGTTAGAGTCTTACACCTTC.

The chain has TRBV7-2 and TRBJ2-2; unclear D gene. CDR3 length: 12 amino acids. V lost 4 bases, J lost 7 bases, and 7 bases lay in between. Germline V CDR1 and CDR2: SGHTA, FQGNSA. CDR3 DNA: TGTGCCAGCAGCTGGAACTTCGGGGAGCTGTTTTTT. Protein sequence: CASSWNFGELFF.

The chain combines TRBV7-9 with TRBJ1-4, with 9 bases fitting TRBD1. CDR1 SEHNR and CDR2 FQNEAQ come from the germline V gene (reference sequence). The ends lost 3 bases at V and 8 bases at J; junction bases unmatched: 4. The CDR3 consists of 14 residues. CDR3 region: CASSFGTGWEKLFF. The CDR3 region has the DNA TGTGCCAGCAGCTTCGGGACAGGGTGGGAAAAACTGTTTTTT.

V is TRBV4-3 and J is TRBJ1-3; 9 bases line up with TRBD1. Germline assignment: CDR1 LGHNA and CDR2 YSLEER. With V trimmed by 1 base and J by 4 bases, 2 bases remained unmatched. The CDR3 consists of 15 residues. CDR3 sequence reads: CASSQGTGAGNTIYF. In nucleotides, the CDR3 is TGCGCCAGCAGCCAAGGGACAGGGGCCGGAAACACCATATATTTT.

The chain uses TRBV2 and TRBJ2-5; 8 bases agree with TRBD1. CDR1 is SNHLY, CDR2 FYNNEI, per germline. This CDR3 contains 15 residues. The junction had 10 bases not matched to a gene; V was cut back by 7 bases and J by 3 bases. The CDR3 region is CASNLQPGQEETQYF. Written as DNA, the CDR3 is TGTGCCAGCAACCTACAACCGGGACAGGAAGAGACCCAGTACTTC.

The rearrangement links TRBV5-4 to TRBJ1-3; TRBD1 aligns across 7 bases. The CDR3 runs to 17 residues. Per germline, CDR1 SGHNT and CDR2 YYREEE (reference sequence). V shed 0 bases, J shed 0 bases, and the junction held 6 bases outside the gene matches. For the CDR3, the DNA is TGTGCCAGCAGCTTGGGCGGGACAGTCAACTCTGGAAACACCATATATTTT. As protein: CASSLGGTVNSGNTIYF.

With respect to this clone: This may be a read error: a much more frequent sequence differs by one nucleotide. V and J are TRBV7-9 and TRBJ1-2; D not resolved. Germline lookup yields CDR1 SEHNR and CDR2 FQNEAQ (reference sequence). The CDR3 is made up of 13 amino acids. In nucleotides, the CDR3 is TGTGCCAGCAGCCTAGAGAGGAACAGCGGCTACGCCTTC. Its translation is CASSLERNSGYAF.

The CDR3 DNA sequence: TGTGCCACTCCCAACAGGGATCACTACAATGAGCAGTTCTTC. It codes for CATPNRDHYNEQFF. This chain joins TRBV2 and TRBJ2-1; TRBD1 might be the D (6 bases). The CDR3 is 14 residues long. From germline, CDR1 is SNHLY and CDR2 FYNNEI. Trimming pared 10 bases from V and 3 bases from J, leaving 16 bases between.

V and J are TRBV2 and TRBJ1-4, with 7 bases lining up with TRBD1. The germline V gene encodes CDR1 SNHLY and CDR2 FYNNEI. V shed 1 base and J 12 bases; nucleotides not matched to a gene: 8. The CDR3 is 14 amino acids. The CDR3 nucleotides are TGTGCCAGCAGTGAAGTCTCGCGACAGGGACAACTGTTTTTT. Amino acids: CASSEVSRQGQLFF.

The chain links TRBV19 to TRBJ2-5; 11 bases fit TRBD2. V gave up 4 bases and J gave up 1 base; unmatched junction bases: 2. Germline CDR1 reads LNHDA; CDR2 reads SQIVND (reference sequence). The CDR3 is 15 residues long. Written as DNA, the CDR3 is TGTGCCAGTAGTACGGGACTAGCGGTCCAAGAGACCCAGTACTTC. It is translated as CASSTGLAVQETQYF.

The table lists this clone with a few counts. The CDR3 reads CASSLKGGEPRFGEAFF. The CDR3 DNA reads as TGTGCCAGCAGCTTAAAAGGAGGGGAACCACGGTTCGGAGAAGCTTTCTTT. The chain couples TRBV7-3 to TRBJ1-1; maybe TRBD1 (5 bases). Between the trimmed V and J ends, which lost 1 base and 8 bases, there was a span of 23 bases. This CDR3 has 17 residues. Germline CDR1 SGHTA, CDR2 FQGTGA.

CDR3 residues: CASSLWYQETQYF. CDR3 coding DNA: TGTGCCAGCAGCTTATGGTACCAAGAGACCCAGTACTTC. The genes are TRBV7-2 and TRBJ2-5; D not resolved. This CDR3 has 13 residues. V shed 2 bases and J shed 0 bases, with 4 bases lying between them. The germline CDR1 and CDR2 sequences are SGHTA and FQGNSA. Complete variable domain (other parts from reference TRBV7-2 and TRBJ2-5): GAGVSQSPSNKVTEKGKDVELRCDPISGHTALYWYRQSLGQGLEFLIYFQGNSAPDKSGLPSDRFSAERTGGSVSTLTIQRTQQEDSAVYLCASSLWYQETQYFGPGTRLLVL.

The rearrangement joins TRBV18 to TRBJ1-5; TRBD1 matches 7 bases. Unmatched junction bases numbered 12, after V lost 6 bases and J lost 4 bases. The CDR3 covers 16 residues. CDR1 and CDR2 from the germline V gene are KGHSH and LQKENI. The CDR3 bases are TGTGCCAGCTCCCGCAACCCGACAGGGACGAATCAGCCCCAGCATTTT. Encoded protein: CASSRNPTGTNQPQHF.

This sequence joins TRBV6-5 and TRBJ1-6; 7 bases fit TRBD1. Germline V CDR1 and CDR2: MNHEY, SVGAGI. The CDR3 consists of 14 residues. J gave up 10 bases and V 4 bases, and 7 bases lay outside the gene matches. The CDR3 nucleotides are TGTGCCAGCAGTTCCCGACAGGGCCGCTCACCCCTCCACTTT. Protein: CASSSRQGRSPLHF.

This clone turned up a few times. The chain's CDR3 is CASSLGADQETQYF. DNA of the CDR3: TGTGCCAGCAGCCTCGGGGCAGACCAAGAGACCCAGTACTTC. This chain links TRBV7-9 with TRBJ2-5, with D perhaps given as TRBD1 or TRBD2 (5 bases each). The CDR3 sequence is 14 residues long. V was trimmed by 5 bases and J by 0 bases, leaving 10 bases between them. Germline V gives CDR1 SEHNR, CDR2 FQNEAQ (reference sequence).